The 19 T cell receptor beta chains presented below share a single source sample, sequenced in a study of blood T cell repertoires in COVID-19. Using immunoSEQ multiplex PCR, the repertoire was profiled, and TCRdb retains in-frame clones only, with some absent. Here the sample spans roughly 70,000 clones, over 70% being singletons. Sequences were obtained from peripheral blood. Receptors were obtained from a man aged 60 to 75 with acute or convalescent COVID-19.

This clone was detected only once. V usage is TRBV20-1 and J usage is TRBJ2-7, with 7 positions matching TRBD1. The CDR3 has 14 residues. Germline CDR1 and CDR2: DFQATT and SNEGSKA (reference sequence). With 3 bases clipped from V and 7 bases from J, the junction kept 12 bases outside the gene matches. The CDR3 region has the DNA TGCAGTGCTAGTAGACAGGGACCCTGGGGGGAGCAGTACGTC. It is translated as CSASRQGPWGEQYV.

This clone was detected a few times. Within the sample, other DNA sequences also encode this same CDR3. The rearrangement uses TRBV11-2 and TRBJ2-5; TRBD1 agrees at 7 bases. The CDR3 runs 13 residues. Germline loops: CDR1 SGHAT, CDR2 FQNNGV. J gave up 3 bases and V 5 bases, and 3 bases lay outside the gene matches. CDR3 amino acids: CASSRDREETQYF. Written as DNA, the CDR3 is TGTGCCAGCAGCCGGGACAGAGAAGAGACCCAGTACTTC. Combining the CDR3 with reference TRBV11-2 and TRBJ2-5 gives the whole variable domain EAGVAQSPRYKIIEKRQSVAFWCNPISGHATLYWYQQILGQGPKLLIQFQNNGVVDDSQLPKDRFSAERLKGVDSTLKIQPAKLEDSAVYLCASSRDREETQYFGPGTRLLVL.

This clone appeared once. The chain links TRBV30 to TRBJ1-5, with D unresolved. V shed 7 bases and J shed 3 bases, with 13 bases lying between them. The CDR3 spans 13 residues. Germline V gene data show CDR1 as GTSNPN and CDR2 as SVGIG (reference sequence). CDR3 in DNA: TGTGCCTTCGACACCGCCGACAATCAGCCCCAGCATTTT. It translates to CAFDTADNQPQHF.

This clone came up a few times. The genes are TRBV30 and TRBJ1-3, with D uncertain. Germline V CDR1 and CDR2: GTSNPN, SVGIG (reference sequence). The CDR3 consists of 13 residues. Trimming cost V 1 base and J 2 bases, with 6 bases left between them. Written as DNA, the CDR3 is TGTGCCTGGAGTGGGGAGGCTGGAAACACCATATATTTT. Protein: CAWSGEAGNTIYF.

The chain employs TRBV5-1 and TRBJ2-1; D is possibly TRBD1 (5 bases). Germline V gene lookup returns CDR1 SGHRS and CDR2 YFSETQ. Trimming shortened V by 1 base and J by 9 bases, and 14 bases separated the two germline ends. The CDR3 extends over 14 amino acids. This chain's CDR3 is CASSLLEDGAEQFF. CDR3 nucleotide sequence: TGCGCCAGCAGCTTGTTAGAGGATGGGGCTGAGCAGTTCTTC.

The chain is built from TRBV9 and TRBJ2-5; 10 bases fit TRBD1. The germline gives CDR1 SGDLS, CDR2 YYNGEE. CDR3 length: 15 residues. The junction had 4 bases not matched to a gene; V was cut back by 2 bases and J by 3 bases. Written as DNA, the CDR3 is TGTGCCAGCAGCGTGTCCGGGACAGGGGAAGAGACCCAGTACTTC. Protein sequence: CASSVSGTGEETQYF.

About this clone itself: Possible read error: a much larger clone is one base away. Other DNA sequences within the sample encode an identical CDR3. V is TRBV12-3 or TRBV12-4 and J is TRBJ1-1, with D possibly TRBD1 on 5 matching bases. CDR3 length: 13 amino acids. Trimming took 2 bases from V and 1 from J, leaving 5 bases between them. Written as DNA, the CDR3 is TGTGCCAGCAGTTTACAGGGGAACACTGAAGCTTTCTTT. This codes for CASSLQGNTEAFF.

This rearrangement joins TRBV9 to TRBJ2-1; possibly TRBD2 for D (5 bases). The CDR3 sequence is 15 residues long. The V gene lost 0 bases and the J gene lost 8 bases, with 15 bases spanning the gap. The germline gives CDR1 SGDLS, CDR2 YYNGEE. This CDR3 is CASSVEGASGYEQFF. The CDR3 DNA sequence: TGTGCCAGCAGCGTAGAAGGCGCCTCGGGATATGAGCAGTTCTTC.

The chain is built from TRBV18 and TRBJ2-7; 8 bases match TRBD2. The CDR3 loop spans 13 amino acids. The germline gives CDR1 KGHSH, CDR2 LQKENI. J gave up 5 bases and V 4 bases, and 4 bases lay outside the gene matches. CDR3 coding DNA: TGTGCCAGCTCACGGAGCGGGGGTGACGAGCAGTACGTC. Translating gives CASSRSGGDEQYV.

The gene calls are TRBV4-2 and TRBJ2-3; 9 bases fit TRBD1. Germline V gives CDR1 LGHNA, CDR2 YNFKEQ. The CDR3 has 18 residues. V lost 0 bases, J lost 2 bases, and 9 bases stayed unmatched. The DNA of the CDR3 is TGTGCCAGCAGCCAAGAACCTGGACAGGGGTGGGACACAGATACGCAGTATTTT. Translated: CASSQEPGQGWDTDTQYF.

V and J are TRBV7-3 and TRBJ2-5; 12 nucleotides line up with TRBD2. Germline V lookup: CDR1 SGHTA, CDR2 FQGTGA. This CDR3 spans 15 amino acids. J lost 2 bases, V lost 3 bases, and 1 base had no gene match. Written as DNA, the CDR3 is TGTGCCAGCAGCTTCCTAGCGGGAGGGCAAGAGACCCAGTACTTC. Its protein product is CASSFLAGGQETQYF.

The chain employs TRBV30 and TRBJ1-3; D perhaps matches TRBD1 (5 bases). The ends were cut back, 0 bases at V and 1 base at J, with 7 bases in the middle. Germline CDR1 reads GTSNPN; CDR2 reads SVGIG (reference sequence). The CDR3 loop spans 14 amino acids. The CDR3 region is CAWSVGGSGNTIYF. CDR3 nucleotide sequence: TGTGCCTGGAGTGTGGGGGGATCTGGAAACACCATATATTTT.

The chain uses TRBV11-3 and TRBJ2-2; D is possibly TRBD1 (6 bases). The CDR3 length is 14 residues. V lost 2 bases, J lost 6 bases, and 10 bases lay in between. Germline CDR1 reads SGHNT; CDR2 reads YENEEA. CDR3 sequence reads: CASSLLSGAGELFF. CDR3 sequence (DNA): TGTGCCAGCAGCTTATTATCAGGGGCCGGGGAGCTGTTTTTT.

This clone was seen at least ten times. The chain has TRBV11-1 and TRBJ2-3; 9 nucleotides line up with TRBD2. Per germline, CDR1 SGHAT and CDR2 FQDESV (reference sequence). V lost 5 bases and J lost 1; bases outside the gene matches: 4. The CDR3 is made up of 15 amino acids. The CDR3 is CASSAGGLRTDTQYF. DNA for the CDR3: TGTGCCAGCAGCGCGGGGGGGCTGCGCACAGATACGCAGTATTTT.

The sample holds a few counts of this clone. The CDR3 sequence: CASSYSDENSPLHF. The DNA of the CDR3 is TGTGCCAGCAGTTATTCTGATGAGAATTCACCCCTCCACTTT. The chain has TRBV6-5 and TRBJ1-6, with no clear D. This CDR3 contains 14 residues. V shed 3 bases and J shed 7 bases, with 10 bases lying between them. Germline loops: CDR1 MNHEY, CDR2 SVGAGI.

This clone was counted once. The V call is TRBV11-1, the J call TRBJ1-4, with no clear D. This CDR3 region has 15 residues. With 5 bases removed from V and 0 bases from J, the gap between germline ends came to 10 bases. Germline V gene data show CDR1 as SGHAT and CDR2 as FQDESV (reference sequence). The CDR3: CASSLSVTTNEKLFF. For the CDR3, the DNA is TGTGCCAGCAGCCTGTCAGTTACAACTAATGAAAAACTGTTTTTT.

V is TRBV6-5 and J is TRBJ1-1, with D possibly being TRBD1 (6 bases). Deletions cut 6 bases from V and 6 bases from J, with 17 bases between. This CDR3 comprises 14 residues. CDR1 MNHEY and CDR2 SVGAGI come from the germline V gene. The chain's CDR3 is CASREGGQGAEAFF. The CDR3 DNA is TGTGCCAGCAGGGAGGGGGGGCAGGGCGCTGAAGCTTTCTTT.

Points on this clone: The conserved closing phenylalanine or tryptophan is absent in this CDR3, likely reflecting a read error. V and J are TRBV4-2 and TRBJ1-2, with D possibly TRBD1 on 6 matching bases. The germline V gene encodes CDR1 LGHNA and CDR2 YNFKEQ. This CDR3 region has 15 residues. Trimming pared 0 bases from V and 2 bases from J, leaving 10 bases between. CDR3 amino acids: CASSQEGAGNYGYTL. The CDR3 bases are TGTGCCAGCAGCCAAGAGGGGGCAGGAAACTATGGCTACACCCTC.

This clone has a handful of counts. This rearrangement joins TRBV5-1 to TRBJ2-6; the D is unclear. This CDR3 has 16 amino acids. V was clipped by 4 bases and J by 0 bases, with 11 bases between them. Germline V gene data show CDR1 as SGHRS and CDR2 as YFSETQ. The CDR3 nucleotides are TGCGCCAGCAGCGAGCGAGAGGACTCTGGGGCCAACGTCCTGACTTTC. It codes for CASSEREDSGANVLTF. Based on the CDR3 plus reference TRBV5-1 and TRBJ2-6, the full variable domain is KAGVTQTPRYLIKTRGQQVTLSCSPISGHRSVSWYQQTPGQGLQFLFEYFSETQRNKGNFPGRFSGRQFSNSRSEMNVSTLELGDSALYLCASSEREDSGANVLTFGAGSRLTVL.